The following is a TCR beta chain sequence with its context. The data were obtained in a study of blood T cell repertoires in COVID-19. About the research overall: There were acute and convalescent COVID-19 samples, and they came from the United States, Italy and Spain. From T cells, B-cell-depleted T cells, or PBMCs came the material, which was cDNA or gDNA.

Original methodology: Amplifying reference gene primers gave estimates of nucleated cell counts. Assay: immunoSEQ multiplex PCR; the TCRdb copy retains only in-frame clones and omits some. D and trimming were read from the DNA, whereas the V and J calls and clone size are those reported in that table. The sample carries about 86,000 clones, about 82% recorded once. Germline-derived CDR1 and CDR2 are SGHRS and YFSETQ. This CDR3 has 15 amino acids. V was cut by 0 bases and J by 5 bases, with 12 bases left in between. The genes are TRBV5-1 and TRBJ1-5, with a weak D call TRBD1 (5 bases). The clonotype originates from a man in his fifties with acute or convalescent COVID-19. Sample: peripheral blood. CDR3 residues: CASSLAGGGHQPQHF. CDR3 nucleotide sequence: TGCGCCAGCAGCTTGGCCGGGGGTGGACATCAGCCCCAGCATTTT.